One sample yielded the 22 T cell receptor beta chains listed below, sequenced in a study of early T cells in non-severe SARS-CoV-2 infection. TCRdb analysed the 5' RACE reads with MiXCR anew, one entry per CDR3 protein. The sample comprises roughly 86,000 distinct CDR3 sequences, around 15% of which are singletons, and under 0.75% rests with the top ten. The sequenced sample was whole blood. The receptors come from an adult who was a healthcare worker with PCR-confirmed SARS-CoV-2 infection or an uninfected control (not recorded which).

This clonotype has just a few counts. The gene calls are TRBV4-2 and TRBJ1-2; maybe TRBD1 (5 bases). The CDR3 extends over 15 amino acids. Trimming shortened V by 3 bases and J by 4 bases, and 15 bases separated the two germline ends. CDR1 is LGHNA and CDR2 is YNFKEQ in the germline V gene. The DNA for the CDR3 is TGTGCCAGCAGCCAGGAGACAGCTGTGGGCTATGGCTACACCTTC. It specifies CASSQETAVGYGYTF.

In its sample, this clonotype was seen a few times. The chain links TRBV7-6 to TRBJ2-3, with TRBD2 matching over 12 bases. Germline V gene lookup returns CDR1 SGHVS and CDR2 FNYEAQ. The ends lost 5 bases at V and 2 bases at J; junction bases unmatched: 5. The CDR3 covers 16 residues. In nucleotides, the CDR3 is TGTGCCAGCAGCCGGACTAGCGGGGCCTACACAGATACGCAGTATTTT. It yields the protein CASSRTSGAYTDTQYF.

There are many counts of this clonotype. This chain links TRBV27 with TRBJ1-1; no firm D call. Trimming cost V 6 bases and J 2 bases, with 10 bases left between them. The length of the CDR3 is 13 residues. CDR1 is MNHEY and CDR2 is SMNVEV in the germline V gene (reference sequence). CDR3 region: CASRSSINTEAFF. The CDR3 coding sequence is TGTGCCAGCAGATCCAGCATTAACACTGAAGCTTTCTTT.

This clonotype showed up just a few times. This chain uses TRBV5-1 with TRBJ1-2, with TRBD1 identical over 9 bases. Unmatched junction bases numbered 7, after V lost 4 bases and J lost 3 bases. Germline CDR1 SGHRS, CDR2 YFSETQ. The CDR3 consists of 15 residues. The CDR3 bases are TGCGCCAGCAGCCGGGAACAGGGGGCTGACTATGGCTACACCTTC. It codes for CASSREQGADYGYTF.

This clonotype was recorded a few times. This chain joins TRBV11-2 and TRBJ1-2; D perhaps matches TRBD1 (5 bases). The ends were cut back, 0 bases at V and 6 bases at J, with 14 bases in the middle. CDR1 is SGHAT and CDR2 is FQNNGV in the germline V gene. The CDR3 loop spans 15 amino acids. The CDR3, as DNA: TGTGCCAGCAGCTTAGAAGGCAGGGCATCCCATGGCTACACCTTC. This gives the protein CASSLEGRASHGYTF.

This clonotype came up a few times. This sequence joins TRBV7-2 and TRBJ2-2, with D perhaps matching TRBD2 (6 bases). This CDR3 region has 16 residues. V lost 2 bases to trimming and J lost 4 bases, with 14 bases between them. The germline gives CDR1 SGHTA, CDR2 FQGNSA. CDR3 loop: CASSLTLGLSTGELFF. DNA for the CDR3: TGTGCCAGCAGCTTAACATTGGGACTGAGCACCGGGGAGCTGTTTTTT.

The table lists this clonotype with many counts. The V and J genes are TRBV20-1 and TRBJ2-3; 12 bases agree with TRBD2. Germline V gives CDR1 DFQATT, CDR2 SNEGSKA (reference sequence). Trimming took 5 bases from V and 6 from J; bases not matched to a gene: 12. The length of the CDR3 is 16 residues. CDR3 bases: TGCAGTGCTCAATCCATGACTAGCGGGAGCCCCGATACGCAGTATTTT. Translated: CSAQSMTSGSPDTQYF.

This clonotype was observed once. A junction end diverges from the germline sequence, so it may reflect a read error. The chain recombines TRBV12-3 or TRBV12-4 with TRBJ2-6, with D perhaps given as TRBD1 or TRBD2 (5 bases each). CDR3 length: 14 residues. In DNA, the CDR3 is TGTGCCAGCAGAATGGACTCTGGGGCCGACGTCCTGACTTTC. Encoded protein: CASRMDSGADVLTF.

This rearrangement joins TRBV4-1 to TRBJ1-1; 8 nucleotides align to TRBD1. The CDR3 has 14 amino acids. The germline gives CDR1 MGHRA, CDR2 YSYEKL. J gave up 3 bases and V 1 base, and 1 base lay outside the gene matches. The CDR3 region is CASSQADRDTEAFF. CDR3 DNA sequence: TGCGCCAGCAGCCAAGCGGACAGGGACACTGAAGCTTTCTTT.

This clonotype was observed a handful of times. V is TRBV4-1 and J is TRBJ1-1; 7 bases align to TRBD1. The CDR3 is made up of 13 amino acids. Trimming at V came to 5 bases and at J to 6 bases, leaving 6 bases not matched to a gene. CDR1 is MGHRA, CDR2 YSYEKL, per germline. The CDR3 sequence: CASSRTGVAEAFF. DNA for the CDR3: TGCGCCAGCAGCAGAACAGGGGTGGCTGAAGCTTTCTTT.

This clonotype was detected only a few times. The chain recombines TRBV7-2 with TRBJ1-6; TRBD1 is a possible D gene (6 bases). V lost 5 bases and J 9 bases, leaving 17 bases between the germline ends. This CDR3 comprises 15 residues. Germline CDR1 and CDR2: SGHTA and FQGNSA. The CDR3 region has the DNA TGTGCCAGCAGCCCATCCCCGGGGGGCGGTTCACCCCTCCACTTT. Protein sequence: CASSPSPGGGSPLHF.

CDR3 DNA: TGCAGCGTTGACGCGGGGAAAAACACCGGGGAGCTGTTTTTT. The encoded protein is CSVDAGKNTGELFF. This chain connects TRBV29-1 to TRBJ2-2; D might be TRBD2 (6 bases). The CDR3 is made up of 14 amino acids. Germline V lookup: CDR1 SQVTM, CDR2 ANQGSEA. The ends were cut back, 3 bases at V and 2 bases at J, with 10 bases in the middle.

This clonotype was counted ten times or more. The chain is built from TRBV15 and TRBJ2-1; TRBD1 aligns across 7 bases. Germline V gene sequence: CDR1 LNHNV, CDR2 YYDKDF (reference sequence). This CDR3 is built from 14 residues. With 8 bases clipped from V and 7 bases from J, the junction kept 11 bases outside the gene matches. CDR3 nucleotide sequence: TGTGCCACCCTCGGACAGGACCTTGGGAATGAGCAGTTCTTC. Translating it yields CATLGQDLGNEQFF.

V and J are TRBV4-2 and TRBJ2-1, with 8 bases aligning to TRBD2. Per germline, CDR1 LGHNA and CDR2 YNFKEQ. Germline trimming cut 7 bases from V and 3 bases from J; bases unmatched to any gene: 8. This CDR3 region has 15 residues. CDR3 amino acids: CASTATRGGYNEQFF. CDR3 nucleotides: TGTGCCAGCACCGCTACACGGGGGGGCTACAATGAGCAGTTCTTC.

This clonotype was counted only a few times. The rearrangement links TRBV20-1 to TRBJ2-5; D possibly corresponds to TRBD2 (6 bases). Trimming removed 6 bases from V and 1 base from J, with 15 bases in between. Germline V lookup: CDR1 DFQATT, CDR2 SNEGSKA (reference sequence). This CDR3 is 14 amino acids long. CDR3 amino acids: CSAILGTFQETQYF. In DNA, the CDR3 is TGCAGTGCCATCCTAGGGACTTTCCAAGAGACCCAGTACTTC.

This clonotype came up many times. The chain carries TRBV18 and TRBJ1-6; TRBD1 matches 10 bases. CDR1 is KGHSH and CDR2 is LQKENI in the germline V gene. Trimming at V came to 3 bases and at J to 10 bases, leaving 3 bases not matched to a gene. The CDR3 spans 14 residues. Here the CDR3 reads CASSPGQGTSPLHF. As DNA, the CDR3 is TGTGCCAGCTCACCGGGACAGGGGACCTCACCCCTCCACTTT.

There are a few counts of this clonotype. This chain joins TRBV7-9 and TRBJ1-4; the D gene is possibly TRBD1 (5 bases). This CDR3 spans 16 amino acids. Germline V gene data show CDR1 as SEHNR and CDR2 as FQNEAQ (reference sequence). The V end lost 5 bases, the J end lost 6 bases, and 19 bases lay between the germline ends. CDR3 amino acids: CASSPGRGRGDEKLFF. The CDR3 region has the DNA TGTGCCAGCAGCCCAGGAAGGGGAAGAGGGGATGAAAAACTGTTTTTT.

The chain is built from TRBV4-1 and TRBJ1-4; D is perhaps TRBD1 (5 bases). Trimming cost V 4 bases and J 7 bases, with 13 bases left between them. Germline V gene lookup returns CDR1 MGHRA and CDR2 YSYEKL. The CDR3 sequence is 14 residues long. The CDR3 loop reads CASSLLGGSEKLFF. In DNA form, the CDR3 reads TGCGCCAGCAGCCTCCTGGGGGGGAGTGAAAAACTGTTTTTT.

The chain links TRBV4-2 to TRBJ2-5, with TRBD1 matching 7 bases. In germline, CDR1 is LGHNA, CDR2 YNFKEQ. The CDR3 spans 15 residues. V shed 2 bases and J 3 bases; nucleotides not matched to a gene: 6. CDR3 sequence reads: CASSQKRGHKETQYF. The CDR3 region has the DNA TGTGCCAGCAGCCAAAAAAGGGGGCATAAAGAGACCCAGTACTTC.

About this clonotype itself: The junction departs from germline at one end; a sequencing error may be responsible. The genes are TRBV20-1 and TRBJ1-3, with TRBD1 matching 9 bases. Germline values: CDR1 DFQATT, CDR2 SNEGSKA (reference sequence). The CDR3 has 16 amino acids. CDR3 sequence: CSARDSTGGSENTIYF. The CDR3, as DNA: TGCAGTGCTAGAGATTCAACAGGGGGCTCTGAAAACACCATATATTTT.

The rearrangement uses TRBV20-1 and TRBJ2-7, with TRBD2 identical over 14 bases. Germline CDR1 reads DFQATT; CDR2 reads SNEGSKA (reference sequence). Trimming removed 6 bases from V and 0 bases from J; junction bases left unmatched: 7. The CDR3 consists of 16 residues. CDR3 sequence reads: CSAWTSGGTYSYEQYV. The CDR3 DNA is TGCAGTGCCTGGACTAGCGGGGGGACCTACTCCTACGAGCAGTACGTC.

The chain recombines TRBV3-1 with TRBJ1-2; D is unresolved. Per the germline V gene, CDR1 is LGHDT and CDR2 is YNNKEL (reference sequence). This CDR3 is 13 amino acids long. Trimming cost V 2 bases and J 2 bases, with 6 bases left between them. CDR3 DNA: TGTGCCAGCAGCCAAACTTCAAACTATGGCTACACCTTC. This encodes CASSQTSNYGYTF.